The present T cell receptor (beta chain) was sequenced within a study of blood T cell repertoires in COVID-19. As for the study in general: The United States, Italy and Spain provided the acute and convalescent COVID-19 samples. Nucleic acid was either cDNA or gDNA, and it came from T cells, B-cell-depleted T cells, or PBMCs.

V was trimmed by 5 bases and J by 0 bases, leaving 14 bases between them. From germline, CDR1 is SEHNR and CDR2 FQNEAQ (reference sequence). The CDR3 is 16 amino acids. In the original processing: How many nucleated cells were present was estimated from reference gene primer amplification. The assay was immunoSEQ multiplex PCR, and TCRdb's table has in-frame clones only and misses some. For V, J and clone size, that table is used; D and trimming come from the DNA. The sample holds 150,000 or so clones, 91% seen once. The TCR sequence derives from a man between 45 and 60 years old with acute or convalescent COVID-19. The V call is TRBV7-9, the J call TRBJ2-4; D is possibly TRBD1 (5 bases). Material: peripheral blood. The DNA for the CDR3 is TGTGCCAGCAGCCGTGGAAAGGGGCTAGCCAAAAACATTCAGTACTTC. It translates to CASSRGKGLAKNIQYF. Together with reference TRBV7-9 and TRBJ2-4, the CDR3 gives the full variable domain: DTGVSQNPRHKITKRGQNVTFRCDPISEHNRLYWYRQTLGQGPEFLTYFQNEAQLEKSRLLSDRFSAERPKGSFSTLEIQRTEQGDSAMYLCASSRGKGLAKNIQYFGAGTRLSVL.